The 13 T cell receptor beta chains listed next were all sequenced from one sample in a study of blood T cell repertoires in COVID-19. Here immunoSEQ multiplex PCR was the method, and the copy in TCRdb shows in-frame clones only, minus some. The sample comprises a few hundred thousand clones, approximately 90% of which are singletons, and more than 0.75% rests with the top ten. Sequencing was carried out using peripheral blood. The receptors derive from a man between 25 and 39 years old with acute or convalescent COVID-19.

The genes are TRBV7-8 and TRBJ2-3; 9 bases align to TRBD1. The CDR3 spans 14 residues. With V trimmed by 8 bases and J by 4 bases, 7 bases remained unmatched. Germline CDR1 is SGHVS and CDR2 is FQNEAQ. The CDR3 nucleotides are TGTGCCAGCTCCTGGGACAGGGCCGCAGATACGCAGTATTTT. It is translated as CASSWDRAADTQYF.

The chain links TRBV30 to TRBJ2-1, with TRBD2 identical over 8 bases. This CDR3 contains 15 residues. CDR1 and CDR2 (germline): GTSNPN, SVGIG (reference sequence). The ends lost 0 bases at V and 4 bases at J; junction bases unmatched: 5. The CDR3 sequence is CAWSVSGGPYNEQFF. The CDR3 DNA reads TGTGCCTGGAGTGTATCGGGAGGGCCGTACAATGAGCAGTTCTTC. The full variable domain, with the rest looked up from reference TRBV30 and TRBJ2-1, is SQTIHQWPATLVQPVGSPLSLECTVEGTSNPNLYWYRQAAGRGLQLLFYSVGIGQISSEVPQNLSASRPQDRQFILSSKKLLLSDSGFYLCAWSVSGGPYNEQFFGPGTRLTVL.

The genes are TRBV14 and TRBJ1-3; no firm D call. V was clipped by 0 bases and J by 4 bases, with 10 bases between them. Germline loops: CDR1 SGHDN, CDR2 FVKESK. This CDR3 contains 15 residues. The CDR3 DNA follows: TGTGCCAGCAGCCAAGATAGAAGAGGCGGAAACACCATATATTTT. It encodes CASSQDRRGGNTIYF.

Here the CDR3 reads CASSLSPRRGGGRDTQYF. The CDR3 region has the DNA TGTGCCAGCAGCTTATCTCCCAGGCGGGGGGGAGGGAGAGATACGCAGTATTTT. This chain uses TRBV7-2 with TRBJ2-3; TRBD2 matches at 9 bases. This CDR3 is built from 18 residues. Germline V gives CDR1 SGHTA, CDR2 FQGNSA. V lost 2 bases to trimming and J lost 5 bases; unmatched junction nucleotides: 14.

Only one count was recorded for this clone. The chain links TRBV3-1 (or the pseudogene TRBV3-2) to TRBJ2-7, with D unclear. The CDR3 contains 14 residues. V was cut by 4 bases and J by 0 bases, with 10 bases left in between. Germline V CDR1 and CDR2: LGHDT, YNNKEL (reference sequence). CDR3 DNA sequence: TGTGCCAGCAGCCTTCTCCGTAACTCCTACGAGCAGTACTTC. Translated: CASSLLRNSYEQYF.

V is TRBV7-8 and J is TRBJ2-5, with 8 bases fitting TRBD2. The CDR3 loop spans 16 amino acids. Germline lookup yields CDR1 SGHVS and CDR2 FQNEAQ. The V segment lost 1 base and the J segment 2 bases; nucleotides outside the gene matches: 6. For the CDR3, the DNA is TGTGCCAGCAGCTTAGAGCGGGGGAGGATTCAAGAGACCCAGTACTTC. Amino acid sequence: CASSLERGRIQETQYF.

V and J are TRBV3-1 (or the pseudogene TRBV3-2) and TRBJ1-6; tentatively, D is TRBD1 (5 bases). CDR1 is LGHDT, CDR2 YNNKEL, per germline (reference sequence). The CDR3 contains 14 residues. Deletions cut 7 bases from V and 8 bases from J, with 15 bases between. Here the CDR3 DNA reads TGTGCCAGCAATCAGGGTAGCCTTCATTCACCCCTCCACTTT. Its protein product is CASNQGSLHSPLHF.

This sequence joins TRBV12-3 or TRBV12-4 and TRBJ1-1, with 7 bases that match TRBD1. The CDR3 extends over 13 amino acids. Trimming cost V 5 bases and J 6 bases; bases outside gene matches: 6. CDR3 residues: CASSLGTVPEAFF. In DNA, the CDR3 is TGTGCCAGCAGTCTAGGGACAGTTCCTGAAGCTTTCTTT.

This CDR3 reads CASSQDQGPQTQYF. CDR3 coding DNA: TGTGCCAGCAGCCAAGATCAGGGTCCCCAGACCCAGTACTTC. The chain couples TRBV4-2 to TRBJ2-5; TRBD1 might be the D (5 bases). The CDR3 is made up of 14 amino acids. Trimming shortened V by 0 bases and J by 6 bases, and 11 bases separated the two germline ends. The germline V gene has CDR1 LGHNA and CDR2 YNFKEQ.

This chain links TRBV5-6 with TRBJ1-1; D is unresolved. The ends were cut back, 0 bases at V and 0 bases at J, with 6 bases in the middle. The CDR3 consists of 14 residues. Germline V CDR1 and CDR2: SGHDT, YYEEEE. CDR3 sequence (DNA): TGTGCCAGCAGCTTGGGACATGTGAACACTGAAGCTTTCTTT. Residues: CASSLGHVNTEAFF.

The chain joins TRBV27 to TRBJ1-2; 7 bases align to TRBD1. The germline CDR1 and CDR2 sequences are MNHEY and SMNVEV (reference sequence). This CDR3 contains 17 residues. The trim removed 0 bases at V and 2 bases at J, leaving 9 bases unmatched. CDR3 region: CASSLSIRGGVNYGYTF. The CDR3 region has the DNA TGTGCCAGCAGTTTATCGATACGAGGGGGCGTCAACTATGGCTACACCTTC.

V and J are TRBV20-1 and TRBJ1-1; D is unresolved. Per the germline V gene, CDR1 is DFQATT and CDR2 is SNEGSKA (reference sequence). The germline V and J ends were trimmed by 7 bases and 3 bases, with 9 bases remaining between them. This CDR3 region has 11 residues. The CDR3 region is CSVNGDTEAFF. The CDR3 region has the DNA TGCAGTGTTAATGGAGACACTGAAGCTTTCTTT.

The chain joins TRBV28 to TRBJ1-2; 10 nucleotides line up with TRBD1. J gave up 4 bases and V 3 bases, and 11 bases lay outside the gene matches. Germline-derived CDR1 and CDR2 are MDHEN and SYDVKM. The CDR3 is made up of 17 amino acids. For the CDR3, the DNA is TGTGCCAGCAGTTTGTGGCCGGGACAGGGGTCGAGCTATGGCTACACCTTC. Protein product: CASSLWPGQGSSYGYTF.